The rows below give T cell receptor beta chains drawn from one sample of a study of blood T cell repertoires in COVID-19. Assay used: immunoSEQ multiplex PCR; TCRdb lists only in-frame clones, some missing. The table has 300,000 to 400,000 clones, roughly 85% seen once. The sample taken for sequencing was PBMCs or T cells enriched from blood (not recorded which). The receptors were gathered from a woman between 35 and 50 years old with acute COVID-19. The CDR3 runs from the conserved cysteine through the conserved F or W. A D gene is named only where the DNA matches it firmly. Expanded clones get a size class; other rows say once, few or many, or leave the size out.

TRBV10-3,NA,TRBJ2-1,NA,CAISVRGAGDNEQFF,TGTGCCATCAGTGTACGGGGGGCTGGGGACAATGAGCAGTTCTTC
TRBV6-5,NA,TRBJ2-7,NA,CASGGTTYEQYF,TGTGCCAGCGGGGGGACGACCTACGAGCAGTACTTC
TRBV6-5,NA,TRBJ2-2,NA,CASSPTGSTGELFF,TGTGCCAGCAGCCCCACAGGGTCCACCGGGGAGCTGTTTTTT
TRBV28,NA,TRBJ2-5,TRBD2,CASSLSGLASKETQYF,TGTGCCAGCAGTCTATCGGGACTAGCGAGTAAAGAGACCCAGTACTTC
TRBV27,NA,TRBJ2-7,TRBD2,CASSLVGGADEQYF,TGTGCCAGCAGTTTAGTGGGAGGGGCCGACGAGCAGTACTTC
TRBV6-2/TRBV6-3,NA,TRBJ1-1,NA,CASSLGDNWAFF,TGTGCCAGCAGCTTGGGGGACAATTGGGCTTTCTTT
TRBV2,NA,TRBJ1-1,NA,CASSRDMNTEAFF,TGTGCCAGCAGTAGGGACATGAACACTGAAGCTTTCTTT
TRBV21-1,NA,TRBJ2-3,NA,CASSKVGGAGGFTDTQYF,TGTGCCAGCAGCAAAGTCGGGGGGGCAGGGGGTTTCACAGATACGCAGTATTTT
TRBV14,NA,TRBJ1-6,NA,CASSLQGIGVGSPLHF,TGTGCCAGCAGCCTTCAGGGGATTGGCGTCGGTTCACCCCTCCACTTT
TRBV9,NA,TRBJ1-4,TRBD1,CASSPEEQTGGDEKLFF,TGTGCCAGCAGCCCCGAGGAACAGACAGGGGGCGATGAAAAACTGTTTTTT
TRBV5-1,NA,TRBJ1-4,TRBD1,CASSGGQGSTNEKLFF,TGCGCCAGCAGCGGGGGACAGGGTTCGACTAATGAAAAACTGTTTTTT
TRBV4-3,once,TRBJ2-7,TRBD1,CASSQRSGTGVHEQYF,TGCGCCAGCAGCCAAAGATCCGGGACAGGGGTCCACGAGCAGTACTTC
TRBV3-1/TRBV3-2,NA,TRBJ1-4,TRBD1,CASSQAGRGQTNEKLFF,TGTGCCAGCAGCCAAGCGGGCAGGGGGCAGACTAATGAAAAACTGTTTTTT
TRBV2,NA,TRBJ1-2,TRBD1,CASSEPDRGYGYTF,TGTGCCAGCAGTGAACCGGACAGGGGCTATGGCTACACCTTC
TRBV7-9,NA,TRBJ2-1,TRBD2,CASSPTRPSGSTYNEQFF,TGTGCCAGCAGCCCGACTAGACCTAGCGGGAGTACCTACAATGAGCAGTTCTTC
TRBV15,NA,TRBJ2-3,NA,CATSRDDGFERDTQYF,TGTGCCACCAGCAGAGATGACGGTTTCGAGAGGGATACGCAGTATTTT
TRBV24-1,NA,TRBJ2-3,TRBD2,CATSASGGAVSAQYF,TGTGCCACCAGTGCTAGCGGGGGGGCCGTGTCGGCGCAGTATTTT
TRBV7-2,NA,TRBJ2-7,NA,CASSLEGLTYEQYF,TGTGCCAGCAGCTTAGAGGGGCTGACCTACGAGCAGTACTTC
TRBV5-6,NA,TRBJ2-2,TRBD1,CASSRDRGHTGELFF,TGTGCCAGCAGTCGGGACAGGGGACACACCGGGGAGCTGTTTTTT
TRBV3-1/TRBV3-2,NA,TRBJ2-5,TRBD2,CASSTRGDQETQYF,TGTGCCAGCAGCACCCGGGGGGACCAAGAGACCCAGTACTTC
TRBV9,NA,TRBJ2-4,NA,CASSVTGTKNIQYF,TGTGCCAGCAGCGTTACAGGGACCAAAAACATTCAGTACTTC
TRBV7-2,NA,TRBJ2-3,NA,CASSFRPAGRTDTQYF,TGTGCCAGCAGCTTTCGTCCAGCGGGCCGCACAGATACGCAGTATTTT
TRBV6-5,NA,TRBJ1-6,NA,CASSLGGGVDSPLHF,TGTGCCAGCTCCCTAGGCGGGGGGGTTGATTCACCCCTCCACTTT
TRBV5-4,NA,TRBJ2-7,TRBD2,CASSVGTSGRGGGEQYF,TGTGCCAGCAGCGTAGGGACTAGCGGGAGAGGCGGTGGAGAGCAGTACTTC
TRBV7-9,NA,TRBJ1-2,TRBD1,CASSLALTGAYGYTF,TGTGCCAGCAGCTTAGCCCTCACAGGGGCCTATGGCTACACCTTC
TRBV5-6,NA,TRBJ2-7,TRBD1,CASRDRGRSYEQYF,TGTGCCAGCAGGGACAGGGGGCGCTCCTACGAGCAGTACTTC
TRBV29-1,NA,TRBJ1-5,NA,CSVGAPGDQPQHF,TGCAGCGTTGGGGCACCCGGCGATCAGCCCCAGCATTTT
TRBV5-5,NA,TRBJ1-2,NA,CASSLDWAPNYGYTF,TGTGCCAGCAGCCTCGATTGGGCCCCTAACTATGGCTACACCTTC
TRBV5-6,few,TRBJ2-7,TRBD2,CASSPAGGWIGEQYF,TGTGCCAGCAGTCCAGCGGGAGGGTGGATTGGCGAGCAGTACTTC
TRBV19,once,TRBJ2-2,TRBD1,CASSNRQGLLTGELFF,TGTGCCAGTAGTAATAGACAGGGTCTGCTCACCGGGGAGCTGTTTTTT
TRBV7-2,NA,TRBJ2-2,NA,CASSPAGGNTGELFF,TGTGCCAGCAGCCCGGCGGGCGGGAACACCGGGGAGCTGTTTTTT
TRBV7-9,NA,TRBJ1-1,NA,CASHNRDPGNTEAFF,TGTGCCAGCCACAACCGGGATCCAGGGAACACTGAAGCTTTCTTT
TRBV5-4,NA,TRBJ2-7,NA,CASSLVGDSNEQYF,TGTGCCAGCAGCTTGGTGGGGGACTCGAACGAGCAGTACTTC
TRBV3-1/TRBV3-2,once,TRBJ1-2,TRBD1,CASSQGVTGDNYGYTF,TGTGCCAGCAGCCAAGGGGTTACAGGGGATAACTATGGCTACACCTTC
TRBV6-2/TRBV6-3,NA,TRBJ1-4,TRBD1,CASSFTGGMGKLFF,TGTGCCAGCAGCTTTACAGGGGGAATGGGAAAACTGTTTTTT
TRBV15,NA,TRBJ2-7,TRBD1,CATSYSGTGSGYEQYF,TGTGCCACCAGCTACTCCGGGACAGGGTCTGGCTACGAGCAGTACTTC
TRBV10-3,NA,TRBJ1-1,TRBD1,CAIRGTENTEAFF,TGTGCCATCAGGGGGACAGAGAACACTGAAGCTTTCTTT
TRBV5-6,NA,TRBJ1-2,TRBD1,CASSPRTGDGYTF,TGTGCCAGCAGCCCCCGGACAGGGGATGGCTACACCTTC
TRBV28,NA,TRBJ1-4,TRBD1,CASSLWTGGREKLFF,TGTGCCAGCAGTTTATGGACAGGGGGCCGTGAAAAACTGTTTTTT
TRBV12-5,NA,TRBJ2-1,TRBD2,CASGLVLAGGEQFF,TGTGCTAGTGGTTTGGTACTAGCGGGGGGGGAGCAGTTCTTC
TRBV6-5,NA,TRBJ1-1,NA,CASSYDQGLGTEAFF,TGTGCCAGCAGTTACGATCAGGGATTGGGCACTGAAGCTTTCTTT
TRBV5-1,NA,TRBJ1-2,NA,CASSQDRPGYGYTF,TGCGCCAGCAGCCAAGACAGACCAGGGTATGGCTACACCTTC
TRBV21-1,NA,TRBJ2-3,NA,CASSKEKLASPTDTQYF,TGTGCCAGCAGCAAAGAGAAACTAGCGAGTCCCACAGATACGCAGTATTTT
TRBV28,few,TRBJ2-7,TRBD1,CASSSGQGNFYEQYF,TGTGCCAGCAGTTCGGGACAGGGGAACTTCTACGAGCAGTACTTC
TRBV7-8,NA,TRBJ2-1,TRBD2,CASSLGSAGGEQFF,TGTGCCAGCAGCTTAGGTAGTGCGGGGGGTGAGCAGTTCTTC
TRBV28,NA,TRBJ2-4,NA,CASCSGGLKNIQYF,TGTGCCAGCTGCTCTGGCGGCCTGAAAAACATTCAGTACTTC
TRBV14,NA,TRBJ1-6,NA,CASSQVGQFGSPLHF,TGTGCCAGCAGCCAAGTAGGACAGTTTGGTTCACCCCTCCACTTT
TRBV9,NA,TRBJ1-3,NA,CASSPSQGNGGNTIYF,TGTGCCAGCAGCCCCTCCCAGGGTAATGGAGGAAACACCATATATTTT
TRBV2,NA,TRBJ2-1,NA,CASSRVGSASSYNEQFF,TGTGCCAGCAGTCGGGTGGGTAGCGCTAGCTCCTACAATGAGCAGTTCTTC
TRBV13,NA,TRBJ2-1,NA,CASSVERESEQFF,TGTGCCAGCAGTGTAGAACGGGAGAGTGAGCAGTTCTTC
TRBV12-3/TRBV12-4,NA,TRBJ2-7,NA,CASRKQDYEQYF,TGTGCCAGCAGAAAACAGGATTACGAGCAGTACTTC
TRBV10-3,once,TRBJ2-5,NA,CAISGGTGQGVGNQYF,TGTGCCATCAGCGGGGGAACTGGACAAGGGGTTGGTAACCAGTACTTC
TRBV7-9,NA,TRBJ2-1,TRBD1,CASSYAGGSYNEQFF,TGTGCCAGCAGCTACGCAGGGGGCTCCTACAATGAGCAGTTCTTC
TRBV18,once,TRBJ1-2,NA,CASSPGGNYGYTF,TGTGCCAGCTCACCAGGAGGTAACTATGGCTACACCTTC
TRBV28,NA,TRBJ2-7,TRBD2,CASSSGGSSSYEQYF,TGTGCCAGCAGTTCGGGGGGATCCAGCTCCTACGAGCAGTACTTC
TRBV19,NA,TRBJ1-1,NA,CASSGGHGGTEAFF,TGTGCCAGTAGTGGGGGACACGGGGGGACTGAAGCTTTCTTT
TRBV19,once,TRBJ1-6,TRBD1,CASSAGQGGTNSPLHF,TGTGCCAGTAGTGCCGGACAGGGAGGGACTAATTCACCCCTCCACTTT
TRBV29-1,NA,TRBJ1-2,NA,CSATDGAAGYTF,TGCAGCGCTACCGACGGAGCGGCTGGCTACACCTTC
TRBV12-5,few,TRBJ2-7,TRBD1,CASGPNRGNYEQYF,TGTGCTAGTGGCCCAAACAGGGGGAACTACGAGCAGTACTTC
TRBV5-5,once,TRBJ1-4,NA,CASSLAGGRGNEKLFF,TGTGCCAGCAGCTTGGCCGGCGGACGGGGGAATGAAAAACTGTTTTTT